This TCR beta chain was documented in a study of cytomegalovirus exposure and HLA in healthy donors. This PCR relied on a set of 60 Vbeta primers and 13 Jbeta primers. Method: immunoSEQ multiplex PCR; TCRdb's copy keeps in-frame clones and lacks some. Of under 130,000 clones in the sample, under 85% were seen once. Source material: PBMCs. The origin of this receptor is a man aged 30 to 45 in good health and CMV-seronegative.

CDR3 residues: CAWRDGGPEETQYF. The CDR3 DNA follows: TGTGCCTGGAGGGACGGGGGACCGGAGGAGACCCAGTACTTC. The chain combines TRBV30 with TRBJ2-5; tentatively, D is TRBD2 (6 bases). V lost 3 bases and J 5 bases, leaving 16 bases between the germline ends. The CDR3 has 14 residues. Germline V lookup: CDR1 GTSNPN, CDR2 SVGIG (reference sequence).